A single sample is the source of the 2 T cell receptor beta chains below, sequenced in a study of T-cell memory formation after mild COVID-19. From the 5' RACE reads, TCRdb called clonotypes with MiXCR, one entry per CDR3 protein. The data contain roughly 180,000 distinct CDR3 sequences, roughly 11% of them singletons. Sequenced input: PBMCs or a T cell subset sorted from them (not recorded which). The receptors stem from a man in his late teens or twenties who had mild COVID-19 (a few samples of this study predate the infection). Cell type and time point are not known.

This CDR3 is CASSYDGRGTKDEQYF. DNA of the CDR3: TGTGCCAGCAGTTACGATGGCAGGGGCACAAAGGACGAGCAGTACTTC. The V and J genes are TRBV6-5 and TRBJ2-7; the D gene is possibly TRBD1 (6 bases). Trimming took 2 bases from V and 5 from J, leaving 19 bases between them. CDR1 is MNHEY, CDR2 SVGAGI, per germline. CDR3 size: 16 residues.

This clonotype was observed many times. CDR3 in DNA: TGTGCCAGCAGCCGCCCCACAGGGCCCACCGGGGAGCTGTTTTTT. This translates into CASSRPTGPTGELFF. J is TRBJ2-2 and V is TRBV3-1, with D maybe TRBD1 (6 bases). The germline V and J ends were trimmed by 4 bases and 4 bases, with 13 bases remaining between them. Germline-derived CDR1 and CDR2 are LGHDT and YNNKEL (reference sequence). This CDR3 region has 15 residues.